Shown below are 19 T cell receptor beta chains from a single sample sequenced in a study of regulatory T cells in long-lasting Graves disease. Combining iRepertoire HTBI primers with Arm-PCR of CDR3 regions, the authors built TCR beta libraries. TCRdb re-derived calls from the multiplex PCR reads in MiXCR, one entry per CDR3 protein. The sample consists of a few hundred thousand distinct CDR3 sequences, around 19% of them appearing once. As to time point: newly diagnosed GD, antithyroid drugs for less than 3 months. PBMCs were the source of the RNA used for TCR sequencing. The sample here was peripheral blood mononuclear cells (PBMCs), taken at new diagnosis, from a patient treated with antithyroid drugs. The receptors derive from a female donor with Graves disease.

This clonotype occurred once. The chain's CDR3 is CASSRGQVETQYF. The CDR3 DNA is TGTGCCAGCAGCCGAGGACAGGTGGAGACCCAGTACTTC. The chain joins TRBV11-2 to TRBJ2-5, with 7 bases identical to TRBD1. The CDR3 runs 13 residues. The germline V gene encodes CDR1 SGHAT and CDR2 FQNNGV. V gave up 5 bases and J gave up 5 bases; unmatched junction bases: 5. Combining the CDR3 with reference TRBV11-2 and TRBJ2-5 gives the whole variable domain EAGVAQSPRYKIIEKRQSVAFWCNPISGHATLYWYQQILGQGPKLLIQFQNNGVVDDSQLPKDRFSAERLKGVDSTLKIQPAKLEDSAVYLCASSRGQVETQYFGPGTRLLVL.

Note on this clonotype: A much bigger clone sits one base away, suggesting this may be a read error. The gene calls are TRBV19 and TRBJ2-5; TRBD2 aligns across 10 bases. The J call is doubtful: the DNA matches TRBJ2-1 better. The germline V gene encodes CDR1 LNHDA and CDR2 SQIVND (reference sequence). The CDR3 totals 16 residues. Here the CDR3 reads CASSIKREGPYSEQFF. The DNA of the CDR3 is TGTGCCAGTAGTATAAAGCGGGAGGGCCCCTACAGTGAGCAGTTCTTC.

There are many counts of this clonotype. The chain links TRBV7-2 to TRBJ2-7; D is perhaps TRBD2 (6 bases). The CDR3 has 15 amino acids. Trimming left V 5 bases short and J 2 bases short, with 16 bases between. Germline values: CDR1 SGHTA, CDR2 FQGNSA. DNA for the CDR3: TGTGCCAGCAGCGAGGGACTCCAATTGGCCTACGAGCAGTACTTC. It specifies CASSEGLQLAYEQYF.

Ten or more counts support this clonotype. The genes are TRBV19 and TRBJ2-1; 10 positions agree with TRBD2. CDR1 is LNHDA, CDR2 SQIVND, per germline (reference sequence). J lost 8 bases, V lost 3 bases, and 10 bases had no gene match. The CDR3 is 16 residues long. The CDR3 loop reads CASSIEAGGPVDEQFF. The CDR3 coding sequence is TGTGCCAGTAGTATTGAAGCGGGAGGGCCGGTGGATGAGCAGTTCTTC.

In its sample, this clonotype was seen many times. J is TRBJ2-1 and V is TRBV7-6; TRBD2 matches 7 bases. The CDR3 is 14 residues long. Germline CDR1 and CDR2: SGHVS and FNYEAQ. After removal of 5 bases from V and 4 bases from J, the junction contained 5 bases not matched to a gene. The CDR3 DNA reads TGTGCCAGCAGCCCGAGGACTAGATACAATGAGCAGTTCTTC. It codes for CASSPRTRYNEQFF.

Many counts were recorded for this clonotype. The rearrangement joins TRBV10-3 to TRBJ1-1; 7 bases fit TRBD1. This CDR3 is built from 13 residues. J gave up 3 bases and V 6 bases, and 4 bases lay outside the gene matches. Germline V lookup: CDR1 ENHRY, CDR2 SYGVKD. The CDR3 nucleotides are TGTGCCATCAGCCCGGGGACAGACACTGAAGCTTTCTTT. Translated: CAISPGTDTEAFF.

This clonotype came up many times. The rearrangement uses TRBV28 and TRBJ2-7; 7 bases line up with TRBD2. The CDR3 spans 14 residues. Trimming removed 7 bases from V and 5 bases from J; junction bases left unmatched: 11. Germline CDR1 is MDHEN and CDR2 is SYDVKM. The CDR3 bases are TGTGCCAGCATTCACAGCGGGACCGCTGACGAGCAGTACTTC. Encoded protein: CASIHSGTADEQYF.

This clonotype was seen repeatedly, ten times or more. This rearrangement joins TRBV11-3 to TRBJ2-1; no reliable D call. Trimming shortened V by 2 bases and J by 5 bases, and 7 bases separated the two germline ends. The germline gives CDR1 SGHNT, CDR2 YENEEA. The CDR3 sequence is 13 residues long. The CDR3 reads CASSLFSNNEQFF. The DNA for the CDR3 is TGTGCCAGCAGCTTATTCTCGAACAATGAGCAGTTCTTC.

This chain links TRBV6-1 with TRBJ1-2; D not resolved. The CDR3 loop spans 13 amino acids. Germline loops: CDR1 MNHNS, CDR2 SASEGT. Trimming stripped 5 bases from V and 7 bases from J, with 14 bases between. CDR3 nucleotide sequence: TGTGCCAGCAGTACCGATCCCCGGGGTGGCTACACCTTC. It yields the protein CASSTDPRGGYTF.

This clonotype came up many times. V is TRBV3-1 and J is TRBJ1-5; 7 bases are a match to TRBD1. Looked up from germline, CDR1 is LGHDT and CDR2 is YNNKEL (reference sequence). The V gene end was trimmed by 4 bases and the J gene end by 7 bases; junction bases not matched to a gene: 4. The CDR3 has 13 residues. CDR3 amino acids: CASSLQGGQPQHF. For the CDR3, the DNA is TGTGCCAGCAGCCTCCAGGGGGGGCAGCCCCAGCATTTT.

This clonotype was seen repeatedly, ten times or more. The chain employs TRBV12-3 or TRBV12-4 and TRBJ2-5, with D unresolved. The CDR3 is 15 amino acids. The ends were cut back, 1 base at V and 4 bases at J, with 13 bases in the middle. CDR3 DNA sequence: TGTGCCAGCAGTTTAGACGTCGATAAGAGAGAGACCCAGTACTTC. Translation: CASSLDVDKRETQYF.

This clonotype was picked up many times. This rearrangement joins TRBV19 to TRBJ1-1, with TRBD1 as a possible D gene (5 bases). This CDR3 spans 14 amino acids. V lost 7 bases and J lost 0, with 12 bases in between. Germline lookup yields CDR1 LNHDA and CDR2 SQIVND (reference sequence). CDR3 bases: TGTGCCAGTACAAAGACAGCCGTGAACACTGAAGCTTTCTTT. Translated, it gives CASTKTAVNTEAFF.

This clonotype has just a few counts. J is TRBJ2-2 and V is TRBV7-3, with unresolved D. The CDR3 covers 15 residues. Per the germline V gene, CDR1 is SGHTA and CDR2 is FQGTGA. Trimming took 5 bases from V and 7 from J, leaving 17 bases between them. The CDR3 is CASSPGPTPIGELFF. CDR3 coding DNA: TGTGCCAGCAGCCCCGGGCCTACCCCAATCGGGGAGCTGTTTTTT.

This clonotype was seen at least ten times. The chain links TRBV12-3 or TRBV12-4 to TRBJ1-2; tentatively, D is TRBD1 (6 bases). The V and J ends lost 6 bases and 5 bases respectively, with 16 bases between them. This CDR3 is built from 14 residues. CDR3 DNA sequence: TGTGCCAGCAGCTCCACCGGACAGCTTTATGGCTACACCTTC. Translation: CASSSTGQLYGYTF.

This clonotype was observed at least ten times. The chain joins TRBV19 to TRBJ2-2; 8 bases align to TRBD2. This CDR3 contains 17 residues. After removal of 5 bases from V and 1 base from J, the junction contained 9 bases not matched to a gene. Germline V gene sequence: CDR1 LNHDA, CDR2 SQIVND (reference sequence). CDR3 DNA sequence: TGTGCCAGTAGTCCGGGGACTAGTGCTCGGAACACCGGGGAGCTGTTTTTT. Its protein product is CASSPGTSARNTGELFF.

This clonotype was detected many times. The chain uses TRBV10-1 and TRBJ2-1; 7 nucleotides agree with TRBD1. Germline CDR1 and CDR2: WNHNN and SYGVQD (reference sequence). With V trimmed by 2 bases and J by 7 bases, 8 bases remained unmatched. This CDR3 contains 15 residues. The CDR3 here is CASSEEGASRNEQFF. Written as DNA, the CDR3 is TGCGCCAGCAGTGAGGAGGGGGCAAGCCGGAATGAGCAGTTCTTC.

This clonotype was seen repeatedly, ten times or more. The J gene is TRBJ1-1, the V gene TRBV30; D is undetermined. The CDR3 totals 12 residues. Trimming cost V 3 bases and J 4 bases, with 9 bases left between them. CDR1 and CDR2 (germline): GTSNPN, SVGIG (reference sequence). CDR3 bases: TGTGCCTGGAGGTACGCTGGCACTGAAGCTTTCTTT. Translated: CAWRYAGTEAFF.

This clonotype was observed at least ten times. The V and J genes are TRBV29-1 and TRBJ2-5; 9 nucleotides agree with TRBD1. Germline lookup yields CDR1 SQVTM and CDR2 ANQGSEA. V was pared by 4 bases and J by 5 bases, with 8 bases of the junction left unmatched. This CDR3 region has 14 residues. Here the CDR3 DNA reads TGCAGCGTTGGAGGGTACAGGGGGCTGGAGACCCAGTACTTC. The encoded protein is CSVGGYRGLETQYF.

The rearrangement joins TRBV24-1 to TRBJ2-2; no definite D call. V lost 4 bases and J 10 bases, leaving 18 bases between the germline ends. Germline V lookup: CDR1 KGHDR, CDR2 SFDVKD. The CDR3 length is 15 residues. The CDR3 DNA reads as TGTGCCACCAGTGACCCTGACATCAATAGTGAGGAGCTGTTTTTT. This translates into CATSDPDINSEELFF.